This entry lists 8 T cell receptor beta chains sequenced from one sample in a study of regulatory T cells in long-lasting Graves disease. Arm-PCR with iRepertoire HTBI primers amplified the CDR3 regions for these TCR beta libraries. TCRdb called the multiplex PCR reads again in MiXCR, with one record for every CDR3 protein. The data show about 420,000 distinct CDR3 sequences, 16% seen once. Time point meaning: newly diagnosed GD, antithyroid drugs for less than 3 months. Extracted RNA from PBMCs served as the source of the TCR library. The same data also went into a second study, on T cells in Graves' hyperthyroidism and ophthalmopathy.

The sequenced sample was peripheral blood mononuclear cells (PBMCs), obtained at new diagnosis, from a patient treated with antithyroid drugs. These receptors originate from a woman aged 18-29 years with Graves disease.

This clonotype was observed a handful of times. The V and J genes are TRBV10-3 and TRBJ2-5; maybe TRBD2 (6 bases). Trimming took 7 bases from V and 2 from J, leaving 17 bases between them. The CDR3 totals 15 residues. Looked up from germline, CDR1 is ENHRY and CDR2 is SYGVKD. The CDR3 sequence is CAINLLASDQETQYF. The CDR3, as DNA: TGTGCCATCAATCTCCTCGCTAGCGATCAAGAGACCCAGTACTTC.

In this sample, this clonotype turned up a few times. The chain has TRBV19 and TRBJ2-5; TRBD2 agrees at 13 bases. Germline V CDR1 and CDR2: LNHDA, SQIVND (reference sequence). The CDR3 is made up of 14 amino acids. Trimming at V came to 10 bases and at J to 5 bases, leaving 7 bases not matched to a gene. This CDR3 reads CATGTSGTRETQYF. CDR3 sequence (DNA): TGTGCCACTGGGACTAGCGGGACCCGGGAGACCCAGTACTTC.

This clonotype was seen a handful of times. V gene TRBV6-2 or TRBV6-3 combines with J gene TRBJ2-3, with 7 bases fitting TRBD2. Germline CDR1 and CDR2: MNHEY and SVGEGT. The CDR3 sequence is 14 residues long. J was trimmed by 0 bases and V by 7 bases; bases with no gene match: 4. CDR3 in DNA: TGTGCCAGCAACGGACTAGTTAGCACAGATACGCAGTATTTT. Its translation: CASNGLVSTDTQYF.

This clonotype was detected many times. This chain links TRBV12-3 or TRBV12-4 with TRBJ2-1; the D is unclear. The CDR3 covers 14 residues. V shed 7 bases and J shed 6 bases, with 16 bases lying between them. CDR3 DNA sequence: TGTGCCAGCACTGGGCTGTCTCCCTCCAATGAGCAGTTCTTC. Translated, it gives CASTGLSPSNEQFF.

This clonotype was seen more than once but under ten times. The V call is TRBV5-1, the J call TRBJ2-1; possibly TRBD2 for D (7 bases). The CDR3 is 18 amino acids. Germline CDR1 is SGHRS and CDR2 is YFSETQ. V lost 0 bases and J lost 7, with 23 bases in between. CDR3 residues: CASSLGGGLPGVSNEQFF. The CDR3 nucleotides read TGCGCCAGCAGCTTGGGGGGGGGGCTCCCGGGAGTTTCGAATGAGCAGTTCTTC.

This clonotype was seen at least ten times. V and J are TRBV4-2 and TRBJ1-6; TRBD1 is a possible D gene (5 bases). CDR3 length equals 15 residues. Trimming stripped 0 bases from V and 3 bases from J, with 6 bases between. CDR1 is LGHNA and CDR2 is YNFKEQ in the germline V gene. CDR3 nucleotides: TGTGCCAGCAGCCAAGACAGGGTCTATAATTCACCCCTCCACTTT. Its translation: CASSQDRVYNSPLHF.

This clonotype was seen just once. The CDR3 reads CASSPIGLSSLYNEQFF. Written as DNA, the CDR3 is TGCGCCAGCAGCCCTATAGGATTATCGTCCCTCTACAATGAGCAGTTCTTC. The genes are TRBV5-1 and TRBJ2-1, with D uncertain. The CDR3 runs 17 residues. Germline loops: CDR1 SGHRS, CDR2 YFSETQ. V was cut by 4 bases and J by 3 bases, with 20 bases left in between. Full variable domain (remainder filled in from reference TRBV5-1 and TRBJ2-1): KAGVTQTPRYLIKTRGQQVTLSCSPISGHRSVSWYQQTPGQGLQFLFEYFSETQRNKGNFPGRFSGRQFSNSRSEMNVSTLELGDSALYLCASSPIGLSSLYNEQFFGPGTRLTVL.

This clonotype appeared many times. The CDR3 is CASSLRSGANVLTF. CDR3 sequence (DNA): TGTGCCAGCAGTTTAAGGTCTGGGGCCAACGTCCTGACTTTC. This rearrangement joins TRBV28 to TRBJ2-6, with D unresolved. The CDR3 runs to 14 residues. CDR1 is MDHEN and CDR2 is SYDVKM in the germline V gene. The germline V and J ends were trimmed by 2 bases and 1 base, with 3 bases remaining between them.